This TCR beta chain appears in the sequencing data of a study of T cell repertoires in cytomegalovirus infection. Study overall: Public TCR beta signatures marked donors with CMV infection and the matching HLA. Whole-study results and caveats: HLA-C-restricted, CMV-specific TCR beta clonotypes were dominant ex vivo. Pooled public TCR beta family frequency picked out CMV carriers with the relevant HLA.

This clonotype has only a few counts. The antigen is undetermined. TCRdb processed the reads anew with MiXCR; each CDR3 protein has one entry. The repertoire consists of approximately 260,000 distinct CDR3 sequences, with approximately 15% occurring once and the leading ten covering about 45%. The CDR3 sequence is 15 residues long. Germline lookup yields CDR1 MNHEY and CDR2 SVGEGT. V was clipped by 1 base and J by 0 bases, with 7 bases between them. The sample was CD8+ T cells from PBMCs. The receptor was derived from a human donor in good health (CMV status not recorded). Some clones in this sample may be carry-over from other donors' samples. The chain links TRBV6-2 or TRBV6-3 to TRBJ2-1, with D hard to call. The CDR3 region has the DNA TGTGCCAGCAGTTACTACACGGCCTCCTACAATGAGCAGTTCTTC. Protein: CASSYYTASYNEQFF.